This T cell receptor beta chain was identified in a study of T cells in localized non-small cell lung cancer. This CDR3 contains 13 residues. V was pared by 5 bases and J by 10 bases, with 8 bases of the junction left unmatched. Per germline, CDR1 MNHEY and CDR2 SVGAGI. Libraries were prepared by immunoSEQ multiplex PCR; TCRdb keeps only in-frame clonotypes and omits some of them. The table has tens of thousands of clones, more than 85% seen once. Turning to this clone: Its cognate antigen is unknown.

Regarding the study as a whole: Turning up in adjacent lung were a median approximately 60 of the top 100 tumor clones. Because sequencing included only one region (of the tumor), heterogeneity remains possible.

The chain recombines TRBV6-5 with TRBJ2-7, with 10 bases that match TRBD1. The origin of this receptor is a man aged 35-75 years with stage I lung adenocarcinoma. Source: peripheral blood, taken before any cancer treatment. In nucleotides, the CDR3 is TGTGCCAGCAGTCCCGGGACAGGGGTGTACCAGTACTTC. Its translation: CASSPGTGVYQYF.